This T cell receptor (beta chain) was found in a study of T cell responses to AZD1222 COVID-19 vaccine. At the level of the study: Some second doses came at about 4 weeks and others at about 12 weeks; these were pooled.

Germline CDR1 and CDR2: SGHRS and YFSETQ. The CDR3 contains 14 residues. Between the trimmed V and J ends, which lost 0 bases and 4 bases, there was a span of 10 bases. Regarding the study as a whole: Among the donors, most were white British and more were female, and clonal diversity was possibly underestimated.

Turning to this clone: The antigen is undetermined.

Produced via immunoSEQ multiplex PCR; TCRdb's table is partial and in-frame only. The sample holds some 160,000 clones; more than 85% are singletons and the top ten take around 0.96%. The sequence was obtained from an adult in good health. Sample: peripheral blood, taken on day 0 of AZD1222 vaccination. The chain joins TRBV5-1 to TRBJ2-5; D remains ambiguous. The CDR3 coding sequence is TGCGCCAGCAGCTTGGTCCCGGCCGGAGAGACCCAGTACTTC. Translating gives CASSLVPAGETQYF.